These 8 T cell receptor beta chains were sequenced from one sample in a study of blood T cell repertoires in COVID-19. Measured with immunoSEQ multiplex PCR; TCRdb has only the in-frame clones, and not every one. The table lists over 11,000 clones, less than 95% of them singletons. Sequencing was carried out using peripheral blood. Every receptor here comes from a human donor in a cohort sampled during active COVID-19.

This clone was detected a few times. The chain employs TRBV25-1 and TRBJ2-7; 9 bases map to TRBD1. The CDR3 covers 15 residues. The germline CDR1 and CDR2 sequences are MGHDK and SYGVNS. J lost 7 bases, V lost 5 bases, and 12 bases had no gene match. The DNA for the CDR3 is TGTGCCAGCAGTCGAAGGGGGACAGGGTCTAAAGAGCAGTACTTC. This sequence encodes CASSRRGTGSKEQYF.

The V call is TRBV7-8, the J call TRBJ2-1; TRBD2 matches at 10 bases. Germline values: CDR1 SGHVS, CDR2 FQNEAQ. With 7 bases clipped from V and 0 bases from J, the junction kept 9 bases outside the gene matches. The CDR3 extends over 17 amino acids. CDR3 DNA: TGTGCCAGCATCCAGCGGGTAGCGGGGGGCTCCTACAATGAGCAGTTCTTC. Protein product: CASIQRVAGGSYNEQFF.

V gene TRBV19 combines with J gene TRBJ2-1; D might be TRBD2 (6 bases). The V end was cut by 5 bases, the J end by 0 bases, with 14 bases between. Germline V lookup: CDR1 LNHDA, CDR2 SQIVND (reference sequence). CDR3 size: 16 residues. As DNA, the CDR3 is TGTGCCAGTAGTCCGGGGACTTTTGGCTCCTACAATGAGCAGTTCTTC. Amino acid sequence: CASSPGTFGSYNEQFF.

This clone occurred a few times. The rearrangement links TRBV6-5 to TRBJ1-6; D remains ambiguous. Looked up from germline, CDR1 is MNHEY and CDR2 is SVGAGI. The length of the CDR3 is 14 residues. V was clipped by 2 bases and J by 10 bases, with 12 bases between them. Written as DNA, the CDR3 is TGTGCCAGCAGTTACACGGGAAGTGAATCACCCCTCCACTTT. Translating it yields CASSYTGSESPLHF.

The chain combines TRBV6-5 with TRBJ2-7, with D tentatively TRBD2 (6 bases). Germline CDR1 MNHEY, CDR2 SVGAGI. Trimming removed 0 bases from V and 3 bases from J, with 12 bases in between. This CDR3 region has 15 residues. CDR3 DNA sequence: TGTGCCAGCAGTTACTCGGGCGGGATAAACTACGAGCAGTACTTC. It yields the protein CASSYSGGINYEQYF.

This chain joins TRBV5-1 and TRBJ2-7; 7 nucleotides match TRBD1. The V gene end was trimmed by 0 bases and the J gene end by 1 base; junction bases not matched to a gene: 4. Germline CDR1 reads SGHRS; CDR2 reads YFSETQ. CDR3 length equals 15 residues. The CDR3, as DNA: TGCGCCAGCAGCTTGGTGGGGACAGTGTCCTACGAGCAGTACTTC. Translated: CASSLVGTVSYEQYF.

This chain connects TRBV19 to TRBJ1-5; D is undetermined. The germline V and J ends were trimmed by 7 bases and 7 bases, with 14 bases remaining between them. The CDR3 has 13 amino acids. Germline CDR1 reads LNHDA; CDR2 reads SQIVND (reference sequence). The CDR3 reads CASTATPRQPQHF. The CDR3, as DNA: TGTGCCAGTACCGCGACACCACGACAGCCCCAGCATTTT.

The chain is built from TRBV28 and TRBJ2-5; TRBD1 matches 10 bases. The CDR3 contains 14 residues. J gave up 4 bases and V 6 bases, and 5 bases lay outside the gene matches. Germline values: CDR1 MDHEN, CDR2 SYDVKM. The CDR3 protein is CASRVDRGVETQYF. The CDR3 nucleotides are TGTGCCAGCAGGGTGGACAGGGGGGTAGAGACCCAGTACTTC.